These T cell receptor beta chains were read from a single sample in a study of CD8+CD57+ T cells in acquired aplastic anemia. TCRdb reprocessed the reads with MiXCR, giving one entry per CDR3 protein. The sample carries some 150,000 distinct CDR3 sequences, about 45% recorded once. The sample comprised sorted CD4+, CD8+, or CD8+CD57+ T cells (not recorded which) from PBMCs. All receptors come from a human donor with aplastic anemia. The CDR3 runs from the conserved cysteine through the conserved F or W. D genes are given only for firm matches. Some rows have no size entry. The others give once, few or many, or a class for an expanded clone.

TRBJ2-3 | few | TRBV7-2 | . | CASSSSPRDTQYF | TGTGCCAGCAGCTCCTCTCCGAGAGATACGCAGTATTTT
TRBJ2-2 | many | TRBV20-1 | TRBD1 | CSAGQGSGELFF | TGCAGTGCGGGACAGGGTAGCGGGGAGCTGTTTTTT
TRBJ2-7 | . | TRBV5-1 | . | CASRRSGQTFDEQYF | TGCGCCAGCCGTAGGAGTGGGCAAACTTTCGACGAGCAGTACTTC
TRBJ2-5 | . | TRBV5-1 | TRBD2 | CASSRSGSKETQYF | TGCGCCAGCAGTCGAAGCGGGAGTAAAGAGACCCAGTACTTC
TRBJ1-2 | . | TRBV10-3 | TRBD1 | CAIGDREYGYTF | TGTGCCATCGGGGACAGGGAATATGGCTACACCTTC
TRBJ1-5 | . | TRBV20-1 | . | CSASAPVGNQPQHF | TGCAGTGCTAGTGCCCCGGTGGGCAATCAGCCCCAGCATTTT
TRBJ1-2 | many | TRBV6-1 | . | CASRARNYGYTF | TGTGCCAGCAGGGCTCGTAACTATGGCTACACCTTC
TRBJ2-7 | . | TRBV7-2 | . | CASNIQGGGYEQYF | TGTGCCAGCAACATACAGGGAGGGGGCTACGAGCAGTACTTC
TRBJ2-7 | . | TRBV28 | . | CASINGGDYEQYF | TGTGCCAGCATCAATGGCGGGGACTACGAGCAGTACTTC
TRBJ1-2 | . | TRBV11-2 | . | CASSLVQGAYGYTF | TGTGCCAGCAGCTTAGTCCAGGGTGCCTATGGCTACACCTTC
TRBJ2-1 | . | TRBV29-1 | TRBD2 | CSVSPSQGLAGGPGSFF | TGCAGCGTTTCCCCGTCGCAGGGACTAGCGGGAGGGCCGGGTTCTTTCTTC
TRBJ2-3 | . | TRBV25-1 | . | CASTPGGVGTDTQYF | TGTGCCAGCACCCCCGGAGGGGTCGGCACAGATACGCAGTATTTT
TRBJ2-2 | . | TRBV20-1 | . | CSARVLAGELFF | TGCAGTGCCCGAGTCCTGGCCGGGGAGCTGTTTTTT
TRBJ2-7 | . | TRBV7-9 | . | CASSLSLDEQYF | TGTGCCAGCAGCTTAAGTCTAGACGAGCAGTACTTC
TRBJ1-4 | . | TRBV19 | . | CASRGHGEEKLFF | TGTGCCAGCCGCGGACATGGAGAGGAAAAACTGTTTTTT
TRBJ2-3 | many | TRBV5-4 | . | CASSSGRAPSTDTQYF | TGTGCCAGCAGCTCTGGACGGGCGCCTAGCACAGATACGCAGTATTTT
TRBJ1-1 | many | TRBV5-1 | TRBD1 | CASSFQGAFWTEAFF | TGCGCCAGCAGCTTCCAGGGGGCGTTTTGGACTGAAGCTTTCTTT
TRBJ1-1 | few | TRBV25-1 | . | CASSEWAGAEAFF | TGTGCCAGCAGTGAATGGGCGGGGGCTGAAGCTTTCTTT
TRBJ2-5 | many | TRBV27 | . | CASSLQGVGTQYF | TGTGCCAGCAGTCTTCAGGGAGTAGGGACCCAGTACTTC
TRBJ1-2 | . | TRBV6-1 | . | CASSPRRTGDYGYTF | TGTGCCAGCAGCCCAAGACGGACGGGGGACTATGGCTACACCTTC
TRBJ2-3 | few | TRBV24-1 | TRBD1 | CATSEQGAGDTQYF | TGTGCCACCAGTGAACAGGGGGCAGGAGATACGCAGTATTTT
TRBJ1-2 | few | TRBV24-1 | . | CATSDFSGSGYTF | TGTGCCACCAGTGATTTCTCAGGGAGTGGCTACACCTTC
TRBJ2-3 | . | TRBV11-1 | TRBD2 | CASSLAPGLAGGRDTQYF | TGTGCCAGCAGCTTAGCCCCGGGACTAGCGGGGGGACGAGATACGCAGTATTTT
TRBJ2-1 | . | TRBV10-3 | TRBD2 | CATGLGGGGDEQFF | TGTGCCACAGGGCTTGGCGGGGGGGGCGATGAGCAGTTCTTC
TRBJ1-5 | . | TRBV7-9 | . | CASSLGYQPQHF | TGTGCCAGCAGCTTAGGATATCAGCCCCAGCATTTT
TRBJ2-7 | few | TRBV27 | . | CASSLSVLTGQNYEQYF | TGTGCCAGCAGTTTATCGGTTTTGACAGGACAAAACTACGAGCAGTACTTC
TRBJ1-1 | many | TRBV19 | . | CASSKTGGITSEAFF | TGTGCCAGTAGTAAAACAGGCGGTATCACGTCTGAAGCTTTCTTT
TRBJ2-5 | . | TRBV24-1 | . | CATSDSGDGQTQYF | TGTGCCACCAGTGATTCAGGAGATGGTCAGACCCAGTACTTC
TRBJ1-6 | . | TRBV10-3 | . | CASSELEMLRALHF | TGTGCCAGCAGTGAACTGGAAATGCTTAGGGCCCTCCACTTT
TRBJ2-2 | . | TRBV25-1 | . | CASRPTANTGELFF | TGTGCCAGCAGGCCGACAGCTAACACCGGGGAGCTGTTTTTT
TRBJ2-6 | many | TRBV2 | . | CASSMIRTGRGANVLTF | TGTGCCAGCAGTATGATTAGGACGGGCCGCGGGGCCAACGTCCTGACTTTC
TRBJ2-2 | many | TRBV5-1 | . | CASSYSPGQLTGELFF | TGCGCCAGCAGCTACTCTCCGGGACAACTCACCGGGGAGCTGTTTTTT
TRBJ1-1 | many | TRBV2 | . | CASSEALRGIEAFF | TGTGCCAGCAGTGAAGCGCTTCGAGGGATCGAAGCTTTCTTT
TRBJ2-7 | . | TRBV20-1 | TRBD1 | CSAVQGAGEQYF | TGCAGTGCAGTACAGGGGGCTGGCGAGCAGTACTTC
TRBJ2-3 | . | TRBV25-1 | . | CASSDEGGGTDTQYF | TGTGCCAGCAGTGACGAAGGCGGAGGCACAGATACGCAGTATTTT
TRBJ1-2 | many | TRBV4-3 | . | CASSQSTEANYGYTF | TGCGCCAGCAGCCAATCAACGGAAGCTAACTATGGCTACACCTTC
TRBJ2-7 | . | TRBV5-1 | TRBD1 | CASSLARGLYEQYF | TGCGCCAGCAGCTTGGCGAGGGGGCTGTACGAGCAGTACTTC
TRBJ2-7 | few | TRBV15 | TRBD1 | CATKPGQGAWDEQYF | TGTGCCACGAAACCGGGACAGGGGGCTTGGGACGAGCAGTACTTC
TRBJ2-4 | few | TRBV6-4 | . | CASNELSGGAFAKNIQYF | TGTGCCAGCAATGAATTGTCTGGGGGGGCCTTCGCCAAAAACATTCAGTACTTC
TRBJ1-2 | . | TRBV7-9 | TRBD1 | CASSQQGATNYGYTF | TGTGCCAGCAGCCAACAGGGGGCGACCAACTATGGCTACACCTTC
TRBJ1-1 | . | TRBV20-1 | . | CSARADLNTEAFF | TGCAGTGCTAGGGCCGATCTGAACACTGAAGCTTTCTTT
TRBJ1-1 | many | TRBV9 | . | CASQGPNTEAFF | TGTGCCAGCCAAGGACCGAACACTGAAGCTTTCTTT
TRBJ1-2 | . | TRBV20-1 | . | CSARPGRAGVGYTF | TGCAGTGCTAGGCCGGGTAGGGCCGGAGTTGGCTACACCTTC
TRBJ1-2 | many | TRBV6-1 | TRBD1 | CASSPRTGGVSYTF | TGTGCCAGCAGCCCACGGACAGGGGGCGTTAGCTACACCTTC
TRBJ2-7 | . | TRBV2 | TRBD2 | CASSGRGGRVSSYEQYF | TGTGCCAGCAGTGGCCGGGGGGGACGGGTGAGCTCCTACGAGCAGTACTTC
TRBJ1-2 | . | TRBV20-1 | TRBD1 | CSPLPRNRGQVDYGYTF | TGCAGTCCCCTCCCACGCAACAGGGGGCAGGTCGACTATGGCTACACCTTC
TRBJ1-1 | many | TRBV5-1 | . | CASSFRDVMNTEAFF | TGCGCCAGCAGCTTCAGGGACGTAATGAACACTGAAGCTTTCTTT
TRBJ2-7 | once | TRBV20-1 | . | CSATRPELKDPYEQYF | TGCAGTGCTACGAGACCGGAACTCAAAGACCCATACGAGCAGTACTTC
TRBJ2-1 | many | TRBV10-2 | TRBD1 | CASSDGRQGLYNEQFF | TGCGCCAGCAGTGATGGTAGACAGGGCCTATACAATGAGCAGTTCTTC
TRBJ2-7 | many | TRBV20-1 | . | CSAGTAEQYF | TGCAGTGCTGGCACAGCCGAGCAGTACTTC
TRBJ2-7 | many | TRBV2 | . | CASRVEGPREQYF | TGTGCCAGCAGGGTGGAGGGCCCAAGAGAGCAGTACTTC
TRBJ2-1 | many | TRBV25-1 | . | CASRGVSSYNEQFF | TGTGCCAGCAGAGGGGTCAGCTCCTACAATGAGCAGTTCTTC
TRBJ1-2 | few | TRBV2 | . | CASSDQGTLRGYTF | TGTGCCAGCAGTGATCAGGGTACTTTAAGAGGCTACACCTTC
TRBJ2-7 | . | TRBV13 | TRBD2 | CASSEGGGAFEQYF | TGCGCCAGCAGTGAAGGCGGGGGGGCGTTTGAGCAGTACTTC
TRBJ2-3 | many | TRBV7-2 | . | CASSPTTSHTDTQYF | TGTGCCAGCAGCCCGACTACTTCTCACACAGATACGCAGTATTTT
TRBJ2-7 | many | TRBV7-9 | . | CASVSGFSSYEQYF | TGTGCCAGCGTCTCGGGGTTTAGCTCCTACGAGCAGTACTTC
TRBJ2-6 | . | TRBV2 | TRBD1 | CASKVTGVTEAF | TGTGCCAGCAAGGTGACAGGGGTTACTGAAGCTTTC
TRBJ2-7 | . | TRBV9 | TRBD1 | CASTPRTGDGAYEQYF | TGTGCCAGCACCCCCCGGACAGGGGATGGTGCCTACGAGCAGTACTTC
TRBJ2-5 | many | TRBV5-6 | . | CASSWRTAPRETQYF | TGTGCCAGCAGCTGGCGGACAGCCCCCAGGGAGACCCAGTACTTC